This entry is about one T cell receptor beta chain. Its target is not known. Germline values: CDR1 DFQATT, CDR2 SNEGSKA (reference sequence). The CDR3 contains 14 residues. The data are from a study of monozygotic twins with inflammatory bowel disease. Template switching added UMIs carrying a 6-nucleotide sample barcode. One entry per CDR3 protein, without DNA, is what TCRdb gives after re-calling the 5' RACE reads. Its table records hundreds of thousands of distinct CDR3 sequences. Study findings and constraints: It was in IBD patients that TCRbeta diversity (inverse Simpson) was lower than in healthy co-twins. No discrimination was achieved between different T cell subtypes. Ultimately, a single strong signal or clonotype associated with IBD was not supported.

The source of this sequence is a human donor with ulcerative colitis or Crohn's disease, or a healthy co-twin of an affected twin (not recorded which). V is TRBV20-1 and J is TRBJ2-2; the D call of TRBD1 rests on TCRdb alone, since no DNA is present to check it. What was sequenced was blood. This chain's CDR3 is CSAFQGGNTGELFF.